These T cell receptor beta chains were read from a single sample in a study of shared clonotypes between healthy human individuals. The protocol was immunoSEQ multiplex PCR, while the TCRdb copy is restricted to in-frame clones and leaves out a portion. Here the sample spans about 330,000 clones, around 86% being singletons. The sequencing sample was made of memory CD8+ T cells sorted from blood. These receptors originate from a man between 18 and 35 years old in good health. Each CDR3 is given with its conserved first and last residue. D genes are given only for firm matches. A clone size is listed for some rows: how often the clone was seen (once, few, many), or a class if it is expanded.

V: TRBV29-1; D: TRBD2; J: TRBJ2-7; size: .; DNA: TGCAGCGCCTTAGCGGGAGTGAGCTACGAGCAGTACTTC; CDR3: CSALAGVSYEQYF
V: TRBV29-1; D: TRBD1; J: TRBJ2-7; size: .; DNA: TGCAGCGTGACAGGGGTTCGGGACTACGAGCAGTACTTC; CDR3: CSVTGVRDYEQYF
V: TRBV7-9; D: TRBD1; J: TRBJ1-1; size: .; DNA: TGTGCCAGCAGCTCATCCTACCGGGACAGGGGTACTGAAGCTTTCTTT; CDR3: CASSSSYRDRGTEAFF
V: TRBV6-5; D: TRBD2; J: TRBJ2-1; size: .; DNA: TGTGCCAGCAGTTACGGCGGGGGAGATGAGCAGTTCTTC; CDR3: CASSYGGGDEQFF
V: TRBV5-4; D: .; J: TRBJ2-2; size: .; DNA: TGTGCCAGCAGCTTAGGGACTCCTACTCCTAACACCGGGGAGCTGTTTTTT; CDR3: CASSLGTPTPNTGELFF
V: TRBV7-6; D: TRBD1; J: TRBJ1-4; size: .; DNA: TGTGCCAGCAGCTTAGAGACAGGGGTGTACGAAAAACTGTTTTTT; CDR3: CASSLETGVYEKLFF
V: TRBV6-4; D: .; J: TRBJ2-1; size: .; DNA: TGTGCCAGCAGTGAATACTTAACGGGGGAATACAATGAGCAGTTCTTC; CDR3: CASSEYLTGEYNEQFF
V: TRBV19; D: .; J: TRBJ2-2; size: .; DNA: TGTGCCAGTAGTATAGAACGGGAAGGGTGGGAACTCCTACCGGAGGAGCTGTTTTTT; CDR3: CASSIEREGWELLPEELFF
V: TRBV7-2; D: .; J: TRBJ2-7; size: .; DNA: TGTGCCAGCAGCTTAAGCCGGAGGCCCTACGAGCAGTACTTC; CDR3: CASSLSRRPYEQYF
V: TRBV9; D: TRBD1; J: TRBJ2-7; size: .; DNA: TGTGCCAGCAGCGTAGCAGGGGGACAGAACCCCCGCGAGCAGTACTTC; CDR3: CASSVAGGQNPREQYF
V: TRBV6-1; D: TRBD1; J: TRBJ2-7; size: .; DNA: TGTGCCAGCAGTGAAATCCAGGGGGCCTACGAGCAGTACTTC; CDR3: CASSEIQGAYEQYF
V: TRBV7-2; D: .; J: TRBJ1-6; size: .; DNA: TGTGCCAGCAGCTTAGGAGGTCACAGGGCTGGTTCACCCCTCCACTTT; CDR3: CASSLGGHRAGSPLHF
V: TRBV27; D: .; J: TRBJ2-7; size: many; DNA: TGTGCCAGCAGAGTGGTGGGTAAGCAGTACTTC; CDR3: CASRVVGKQYF
V: TRBV7-8; D: .; J: TRBJ2-7; size: .; DNA: TGTGCCAGCAGCTTGACAGAATCCTACGAGCAGTACTTC; CDR3: CASSLTESYEQYF
V: TRBV7-3; D: .; J: TRBJ1-6; size: few; DNA: TGTGCCAGCACCCTCCTACAGGGAAATTCACCCCTCCACTTT; CDR3: CASTLLQGNSPLHF
V: TRBV6-5; D: .; J: TRBJ1-5; size: .; DNA: TGTGCCAGCAGTTACTCTGCAGGGGAGGGCAATCAGCCCCAGCATTTT; CDR3: CASSYSAGEGNQPQHF
V: TRBV13; D: TRBD2; J: TRBJ2-7; size: .; DNA: TGTGCCAGCAGCTCCCCCCCAGCGGGAGGCGAGCAGTACTTC; CDR3: CASSSPPAGGEQYF
V: TRBV7-9; D: TRBD2; J: TRBJ2-5; size: .; DNA: TGTGCCAGCAGCGCGGGGGAGTTAGAGACCCAGTACTTC; CDR3: CASSAGELETQYF
V: TRBV7-9; D: .; J: TRBJ1-5; size: .; DNA: TGTGCCAGCAGCTTAGAAGGGCAGCCCCAGCATTTT; CDR3: CASSLEGQPQHF
V: TRBV4-3; D: TRBD1; J: TRBJ1-2; size: .; DNA: TGCGCCAGCAGCCAAGATTCTCTTGATGACAGGGGGCTTGGCTACACCTTC; CDR3: CASSQDSLDDRGLGYTF
V: TRBV12-1; D: .; J: TRBJ2-3; size: .; DNA: TGTGCCAGCAGCTCGCTCCTCCTAGCGGGGGTCACAGATACGCAGTATTTT; CDR3: CASSSLLLAGVTDTQYF
V: TRBV4-1; D: .; J: TRBJ1-2; size: .; DNA: TGCGCCAGCAGCCCGATCGGGGCAGGGAGGGATGGCTACACCTTC; CDR3: CASSPIGAGRDGYTF
V: TRBV30; D: .; J: TRBJ2-2; size: .; DNA: TGTGCCTGGAGTGTTGAGGGGGACACCGGGGAGCTGTTTTTT; CDR3: CAWSVEGDTGELFF
V: TRBV19; D: TRBD2; J: TRBJ2-4; size: many; DNA: TGTGCCAGTAGTATAGATCAGCCACTAGCGGGAGTGGACATTCAGTACTTC; CDR3: CASSIDQPLAGVDIQYF
V: TRBV29-1; D: .; J: TRBJ1-2; size: few; DNA: TGCAGCGTTGACCAGGGCCTAAAGGGTGGCTACACCTTC; CDR3: CSVDQGLKGGYTF
V: TRBV5-1; D: .; J: TRBJ2-7; size: few; DNA: TGCGCCAGCAGCTTGGATCTAACGGGAGAGCAGTACTTC; CDR3: CASSLDLTGEQYF
V: TRBV2; D: .; J: TRBJ1-1; size: .; DNA: TGTGCCAGCAGTGAAGACGAGAACTCGGTGGGAAACACTGAAGCTTTCTTT; CDR3: CASSEDENSVGNTEAFF
V: TRBV25-1; D: .; J: TRBJ2-7; size: .; DNA: TGTGCCAGCAGTGGGATCCCAGGGTACGAGCAGTACTTC; CDR3: CASSGIPGYEQYF
V: TRBV5-1; D: .; J: TRBJ2-1; size: .; DNA: TGCGCCAGCAGCTTGACGGGTGAGCAGTTCTTC; CDR3: CASSLTGEQFF
V: TRBV9; D: TRBD2; J: TRBJ2-7; size: .; DNA: TGTGCCAGCAGCCCTAGCGGAGCCTCCTACGAGCAGTACTTC; CDR3: CASSPSGASYEQYF
V: TRBV9; D: .; J: TRBJ2-1; size: .; DNA: TGTGCCAGCAGCGTACGTAACAATGAGCAGTTCTTC; CDR3: CASSVRNNEQFF
V: TRBV5-4; D: TRBD2; J: TRBJ2-7; size: few; DNA: TGTGCCAGCAGCTTCTCTAGCGGGCGCGAGGGCGAGCAGTACTTC; CDR3: CASSFSSGREGEQYF
V: TRBV7-9; D: .; J: TRBJ1-2; size: .; DNA: TGTGCCAGCAGCTTAGTCGCCTGGGGGCTAGATGGCTACACCTTC; CDR3: CASSLVAWGLDGYTF
V: TRBV28; D: .; J: TRBJ2-1; size: many; DNA: TGTGCCAGCAGTTCCGTCCTTTCGACAGGAGAGTTCTTC; CDR3: CASSSVLSTGEFF